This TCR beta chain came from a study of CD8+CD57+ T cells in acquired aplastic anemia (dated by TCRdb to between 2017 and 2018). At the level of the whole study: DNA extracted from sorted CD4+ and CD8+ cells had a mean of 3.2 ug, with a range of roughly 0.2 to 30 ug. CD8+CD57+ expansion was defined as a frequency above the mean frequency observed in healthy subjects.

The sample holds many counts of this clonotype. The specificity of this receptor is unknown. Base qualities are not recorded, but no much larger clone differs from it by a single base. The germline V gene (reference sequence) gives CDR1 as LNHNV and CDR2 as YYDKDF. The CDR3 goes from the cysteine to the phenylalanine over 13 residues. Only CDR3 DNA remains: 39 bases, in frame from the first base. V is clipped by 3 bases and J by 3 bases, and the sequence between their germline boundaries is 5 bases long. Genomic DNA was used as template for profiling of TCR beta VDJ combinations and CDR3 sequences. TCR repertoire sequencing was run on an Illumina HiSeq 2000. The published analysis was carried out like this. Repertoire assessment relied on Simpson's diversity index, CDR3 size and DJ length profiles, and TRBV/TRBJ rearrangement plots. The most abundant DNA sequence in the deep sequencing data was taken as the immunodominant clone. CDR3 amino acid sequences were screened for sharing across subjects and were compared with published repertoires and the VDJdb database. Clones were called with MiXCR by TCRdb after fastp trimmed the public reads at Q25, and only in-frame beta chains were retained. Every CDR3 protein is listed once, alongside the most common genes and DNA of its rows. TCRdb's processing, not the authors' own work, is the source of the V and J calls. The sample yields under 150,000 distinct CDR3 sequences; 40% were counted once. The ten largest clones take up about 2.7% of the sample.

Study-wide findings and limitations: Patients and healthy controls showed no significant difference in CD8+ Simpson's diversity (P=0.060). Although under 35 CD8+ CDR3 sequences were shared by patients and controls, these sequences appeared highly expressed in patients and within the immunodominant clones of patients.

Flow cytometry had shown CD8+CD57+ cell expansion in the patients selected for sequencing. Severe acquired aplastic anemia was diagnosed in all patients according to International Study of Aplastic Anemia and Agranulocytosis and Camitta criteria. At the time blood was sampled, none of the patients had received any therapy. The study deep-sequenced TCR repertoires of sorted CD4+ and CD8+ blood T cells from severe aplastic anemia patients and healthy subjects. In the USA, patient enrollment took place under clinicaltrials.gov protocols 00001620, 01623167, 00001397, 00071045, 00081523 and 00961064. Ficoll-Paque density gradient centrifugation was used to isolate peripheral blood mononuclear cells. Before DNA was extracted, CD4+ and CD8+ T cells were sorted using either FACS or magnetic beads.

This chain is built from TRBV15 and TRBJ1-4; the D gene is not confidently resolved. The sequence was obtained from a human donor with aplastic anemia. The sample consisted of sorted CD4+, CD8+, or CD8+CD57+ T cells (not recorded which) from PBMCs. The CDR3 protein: CATSSGANEKLFF. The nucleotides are TGTGCCACCAGCAGCGGAGCTAATGAAAAACTGTTTTTT.